This T cell receptor (beta chain) was documented in a study of blood T cell repertoires in COVID-19. Study background: Collection of acute and convalescent COVID-19 samples took place in the United States, Italy and Spain. In each case, the material was cDNA or gDNA derived from T cells, B-cell-depleted T cells, or PBMCs.

Source study methods: Reference gene primer amplification gave estimated nucleated cell counts. Sequencing was performed with immunoSEQ multiplex PCR; in TCRdb, only in-frame clones are kept and a portion is missing. The V and J calls and the clone size are those of that table, but D and trimming were determined from the DNA. The sample records 200,000 to 300,000 clones, around 90% being singletons. J was trimmed by 5 bases and V by 4 bases; bases with no gene match: 8. Germline V gene data show CDR1 as LGHDT and CDR2 as YNNKEL (reference sequence). This CDR3 spans 16 amino acids. It was during active infection that Seattle patients were enrolled and then longitudinally followed.

The TCR originated in a man younger than 45 with COVID-19, enrolled during active disease. The gene calls are TRBV3-1 (or the pseudogene TRBV3-2) and TRBJ1-5, with 10 positions matching TRBD1. The sample taken for sequencing was peripheral blood. The CDR3 here is CASSPVAGTGDQPQHF. The CDR3 DNA is TGTGCCAGCAGCCCCGTAGCCGGGACAGGGGATCAGCCCCAGCATTTT.